This paragraph reports one TCR beta chain. Its cognate antigen is unknown. PCR amplification relied on 60 Vbeta primers (plus 13 Jbeta primers). The method was immunoSEQ multiplex PCR; TCRdb's version includes in-frame clones alone and lacks a portion of them. The profile covers about 300,000 clones, with 70% to 90% appearing a single time and around 4% taken by the ten largest. V was shortened by 2 bases and J by 4 bases, with 12 bases between the two germline ends. The germline V gene has CDR1 MNHEY and CDR2 SVGAGI. This CDR3 has 14 residues. The sample belongs to a study of cytomegalovirus exposure and HLA in healthy donors. General observations from the study: In a later analysis, at a false discovery rate of 0.05, 16,951 TCR beta sequences matched HLA alleles. Cytomegalovirus-associated TCR beta chains were listed, numbering under 200. TCR beta V- and J-gene trimming was later associated with a missense DCLRE1C variant. More clonal expansion characterized HLA-associated TCR beta chains than equally common others in a later analysis.

The clonotype originates from a man aged 35-49 years in good health and CMV-seropositive. The chain carries TRBV6-5 and TRBJ2-7; perhaps TRBD2 as D (5 bases). Input material: PBMCs. CDR3 nucleotide sequence: TGTGCCAGCAGTTACAGCGTCAGGACTTACGAGCAGTACTTC. Amino acid sequence: CASSYSVRTYEQYF.